These 22 T cell receptor beta chains were all obtained from the same sample, sequenced in a study of shared clonotypes between healthy human individuals. CD45RO negativity and positive selection for CCR7 defined naive CD8 cells, a population that excluded terminally differentiated effector memory CD45RA+ cells. Clones were sequenced by immunoSEQ multiplex PCR, and TCRdb holds only the in-frame ones, with some missing. The data hold around 650,000 clones, with around 96% observed a single time. Sequenced material: naive CD8+ T cells sorted from blood. Source of these receptors: a woman in her 30s in good health.

The rearrangement uses TRBV7-9 and TRBJ2-7; D may be TRBD1 (6 bases). V was clipped by 1 base and J by 4 bases, with 11 bases between them. CDR1 and CDR2 (germline): SEHNR, FQNEAQ (reference sequence). CDR3 length: 14 residues. In DNA form, the CDR3 reads TGTGCCAGCAGCTTAGTCGCGAGGGGGTACGAGCAGTACTTC. It encodes CASSLVARGYEQYF.

This chain joins TRBV10-1 and TRBJ2-2, with D tentatively TRBD2 (6 bases). This CDR3 has 14 residues. Germline V CDR1 and CDR2: WNHNN, SYGVQD (reference sequence). Trimming stripped 1 base from V and 7 bases from J, with 10 bases between. CDR3: CASSEYGRSGELFF. The CDR3 region has the DNA TGCGCCAGCAGTGAGTACGGGAGAAGCGGGGAGCTGTTTTTT.

The genes are TRBV5-4 and TRBJ2-7; tentative D call: TRBD2 (5 bases). V was pared by 1 base and J by 0 bases, with 17 bases between. CDR3 size: 17 residues. CDR1 is SGHNT, CDR2 YYREEE, per germline (reference sequence). This CDR3 reads CASSLQAGRARSYEQYF. In nucleotides, the CDR3 is TGTGCCAGCAGCTTGCAAGCCGGGCGGGCTCGCTCCTACGAGCAGTACTTC.

The chain employs TRBV7-8 and TRBJ2-1; D unclear. The CDR3 is 11 amino acids. Trimming stripped 8 bases from V and 6 bases from J, with 8 bases between. Per germline, CDR1 SGHVS and CDR2 FQNEAQ. CDR3 nucleotides: TGTGCCAGCCAATACGGCAATGAGCAGTTCTTC. Translating gives CASQYGNEQFF. The full variable domain, with the rest looked up from reference TRBV7-8 and TRBJ2-1, is GAGVSQSPRYKVAKRGQDVALRCDPISGHVSLFWYQQALGQGPEFLTYFQNEAQLDKSGLPSDRFFAERPEGSVSTLKIQRTQQEDSAVYLCASQYGNEQFFGPGTRLTVL.

This clone occurred a few times. This chain joins TRBV6-5 and TRBJ1-2; D is possibly TRBD1 (6 bases). This CDR3 is built from 12 residues. From germline, CDR1 is MNHEY and CDR2 SVGAGI. The germline V and J ends were trimmed by 4 bases and 8 bases, with 11 bases remaining between them. The CDR3 DNA reads TGTGCCAGCAGTTCAGGGGCGCCGGGCTACACCTTC. Amino acids: CASSSGAPGYTF.

This clone was seen only a few times. The chain recombines TRBV7-9 with TRBJ2-2, with D possibly TRBD1 on 6 matching bases. The ends were cut back, 6 bases at V and 4 bases at J, with 9 bases in the middle. CDR1 is SEHNR, CDR2 FQNEAQ, per germline (reference sequence). CDR3 length: 13 amino acids. CDR3 in DNA: TGTGCCAGCAGTTTGACAGGCACCGGGGAGCTGTTTTTT. Amino acids: CASSLTGTGELFF.

This clone has only one observation. The chain employs TRBV11-2 and TRBJ1-1; D gene uncertain. Per the germline V gene, CDR1 is SGHAT and CDR2 is FQNNGV. This CDR3 has 14 residues. V gave up 0 bases and J gave up 4 bases, with 9 bases separating them. CDR3 sequence (DNA): TGTGCCAGCAGCTTAGAAGTCAGCCTCACTGAAGCTTTCTTT. It yields the protein CASSLEVSLTEAFF.

J is TRBJ2-7 and V is TRBV14; weak D call: TRBD1 (5 bases). Germline lookup yields CDR1 SGHDN and CDR2 FVKESK. Trimming stripped 2 bases from V and 3 bases from J, with 11 bases between. This CDR3 spans 14 amino acids. The CDR3 nucleotides are TGTGCCAGCAGCCAATATCGACAGCACTACGAGCAGTACTTC. This codes for CASSQYRQHYEQYF.

This rearrangement joins TRBV5-4 to TRBJ2-6, with 14 bases matching TRBD2. The CDR3 is made up of 18 amino acids. J lost 2 bases, V lost 4 bases, and 5 bases had no gene match. The germline V gene has CDR1 SGHNT and CDR2 YYREEE (reference sequence). CDR3 sequence: CASSPGLAGVAGANVLTF. The CDR3 DNA reads TGTGCCAGCAGCCCGGGACTAGCGGGAGTAGCTGGGGCCAACGTCCTGACTTTC. Complete variable domain (other parts from reference TRBV5-4 and TRBJ2-6): ETGVTQSPTHLIKTRGQQVTLRCSSQSGHNTVSWYQQALGQGPQFIFQYYREEENGRGNFPPRFSGLQFPNYSSELNVNALELDDSALYLCASSPGLAGVAGANVLTFGAGSRLTVL.

The chain couples TRBV6-5 to TRBJ1-2; possible D gene TRBD1, 5 bases. CDR3 length equals 12 residues. V lost 7 bases and J lost 12, with 18 bases in between. Germline CDR1 and CDR2: MNHEY and SVGAGI. The CDR3 loop is CASTSRKGIDTF. The CDR3 region has the DNA TGTGCCAGCACAAGCCGTAAGGGGATCGACACCTTC.

This chain uses TRBV30 with TRBJ1-1; D ambiguous. The CDR3 totals 18 residues. Trimming took 3 bases from V and 7 from J, leaving 30 bases between them. Germline V gene sequence: CDR1 GTSNPN, CDR2 SVGIG (reference sequence). CDR3 loop: CAWRKPPTAMSGYFEAFF. The CDR3 DNA reads TGTGCCTGGAGGAAACCTCCAACAGCCATGTCCGGGTATTTTGAAGCTTTCTTT.

This sequence joins TRBV28 and TRBJ2-1, with TRBD2 identical over 11 bases. Looked up from germline, CDR1 is MDHEN and CDR2 is SYDVKM. V lost 3 bases and J lost 7; bases outside the gene matches: 8. The CDR3 totals 16 residues. The DNA for the CDR3 is TGTGCCAGCAGTTTTTCACTAGCGGGAGTTAAGAATGAGCAGTTCTTC. The encoded protein is CASSFSLAGVKNEQFF.

The chain uses TRBV9 and TRBJ1-5; tentative D call: TRBD1 (5 bases). Trimming left V 4 bases short and J 5 bases short, with 13 bases between. CDR1 is SGDLS, CDR2 YYNGEE, per germline. CDR3 length: 14 amino acids. CDR3: CASSTDGGDQPQHF. CDR3 nucleotides: TGTGCCAGCAGCACGGACGGGGGGGATCAGCCCCAGCATTTT.

This clone appeared a single time. The V and J genes are TRBV27 and TRBJ2-1, with D unresolved. The germline V gene encodes CDR1 MNHEY and CDR2 SMNVEV (reference sequence). Trimming stripped 1 base from V and 0 bases from J, with 13 bases between. This CDR3 region has 17 residues. The CDR3 region is CASSLYSGGRSYNEQFF. The DNA of the CDR3 is TGTGCCAGCAGTTTATACTCGGGCGGCCGCTCCTACAATGAGCAGTTCTTC.

A few counts support this clone. The rearrangement links TRBV7-7 to TRBJ2-7, with 8 bases matching TRBD1. J gave up 5 bases and V 3 bases, and 6 bases lay outside the gene matches. Germline V gene sequence: CDR1 SSHAT, CDR2 FNYEAQ (reference sequence). This CDR3 is 14 amino acids long. CDR3 nucleotides: TGTGCCAGCAGCTTTAGGACAGGGAACCACGAGCAGTACTTC. Translating gives CASSFRTGNHEQYF.

A note on this clone: In the same sample, other DNA sequences code for this CDR3. The chain couples TRBV4-1 to TRBJ2-7, with D perhaps TRBD1 (6 bases). Trimming took off 1 base at V and 3 bases at J, with 10 bases between the two ends. This CDR3 contains 14 residues. Germline V gives CDR1 MGHRA, CDR2 YSYEKL. The CDR3 nucleotides are TGCGCCAGCAGCCAAGGTAAAGGGGGCTACGAGCAGTACTTC. It yields the protein CASSQGKGGYEQYF.

V is TRBV20-1 and J is TRBJ2-7, with a possible D match to TRBD2 (5 bases). CDR3 size: 11 residues. Trimming stripped 3 bases from V and 6 bases from J, with 9 bases between. From germline, CDR1 is DFQATT and CDR2 SNEGSKA (reference sequence). The CDR3 DNA is TGCAGTGCTAGTAATCGGGGCGAGCAGTACTTC. Protein: CSASNRGEQYF.

This clone was seen only once. The CDR3 here is CASSSPTRRLQETQYF. The CDR3 DNA reads TGTGCCAGCAGCTCACCCACCCGGCGGCTACAAGAGACCCAGTACTTC. The chain joins TRBV7-6 to TRBJ2-5; D is unresolved. The length of the CDR3 is 16 residues. The V end was cut by 4 bases, the J end by 2 bases, with 17 bases between. Looked up from germline, CDR1 is SGHVS and CDR2 is FNYEAQ.

This clone occurred once. The V call is TRBV10-3, the J call TRBJ2-7; the match to TRBD2 covers 8 bases. This CDR3 is built from 15 residues. J gave up 0 bases and V 6 bases, and 7 bases lay outside the gene matches. Germline loops: CDR1 ENHRY, CDR2 SYGVKD. This CDR3 is CAIRETSADSYEQYF. CDR3 DNA: TGTGCCATCAGGGAGACTAGCGCGGACTCCTACGAGCAGTACTTC.

The chain recombines TRBV19 with TRBJ2-1, with TRBD1 identical over 8 bases. CDR3 length: 16 amino acids. Germline V CDR1 and CDR2: LNHDA, SQIVND (reference sequence). With 4 bases clipped from V and 7 bases from J, the junction kept 12 bases outside the gene matches. The CDR3 bases are TGTGCCAGTAGTACTCTACGACAGGGGATACGGAATGAGCAGTTCTTC. It yields the protein CASSTLRQGIRNEQFF.

This chain uses TRBV2 with TRBJ2-7, with a weak D call TRBD2 (5 bases). V lost 4 bases, J lost 2 bases, and 6 bases lay in between. The CDR3 loop spans 12 amino acids. The germline V gene encodes CDR1 SNHLY and CDR2 FYNNEI. The CDR3 here is CASSAGTYEQYF. The CDR3 DNA sequence: TGTGCCAGCAGTGCGGGGACCTACGAGCAGTACTTC.

The chain employs TRBV10-2 and TRBJ2-7, with D tentatively TRBD1 or TRBD2 (5 bases each). The germline CDR1 and CDR2 sequences are WSHSY and SAAADI. CDR3 length: 13 amino acids. Trimming shortened V by 8 bases and J by 7 bases, and 18 bases separated the two germline ends. This chain's CDR3 is CASLGVLWGEQYF. The CDR3 nucleotides are TGCGCCAGCCTGGGGGTCCTTTGGGGAGAGCAGTACTTC.